This T cell receptor (beta chain) was recorded in a study of tumor and adjacent non-tumor tissue in lung cancer (dated by TCRdb to the late 2010s). Background for the entire study: Patients with adenocarcinoma (about 12), squamous cell carcinoma (2) and small cell lung cancer (1) were included in the cohort. More than 25 paired specimens, one tumor and one normal lung sample per patient, were profiled by TCRbeta CDR3 sequencing. A total of roughly 130 million productive TCRbeta reads were generated by sequencing, corresponding to an average of around 3.8 million reads per sample. Ages among the approximately 15 patients ranged from about 31 to 85 years, there were roughly ten men and 5 women, and disease was at TNM stage I to III. Using bulk TCRbeta repertoires from around 14 lung cancer patients, the study set lung tumor tissue side by side with matched distant non-tumor lung tissue.

About this clonotype: No cognate antigen has been identified for it. Its ends do not fully match the called genes, so a read error is possible.

Library construction relied on multiplex PCR. These reads were obtained on an Illumina HiSeq 2500. TCRbeta libraries were constructed through three rounds of nested PCR with primers (Table S4) according to protocols adapted from ARM-PCR. Before sequencing, PCR products of 200-500 bp were cut from the gel and purified using the QIAquick gel extraction kit. In the source study's methods: Reads were cleaned using Trimmomatic, were merged into complete CDR3 sequences using FLASH, and were assigned to V(D)J germline segments using MiTCR. Clonal diversity was calculated as the inverse Simpson's index using VDJtools. A read counted as productive if the sequence was in-frame and lacked a premature stop codon. In TCRdb, the public reads were trimmed at Q25 with fastp and aligned with MiXCR, with productive beta chains retained. A single entry per CDR3 protein holds the most common genes and DNA from its merged rows. TCRdb's processing, not the authors' own work, is the source of the V and J calls. In this sample the table shows some 120,000 distinct CDR3 sequences, 66% of which occur a single time. The ten largest clonotypes hold around 13% of the sample.

Broad study findings and their caveats: Neither the sequencing platform nor unique molecular identifiers are mentioned in the methods. TCR diversity (inverse Simpson) was significantly higher in tumor than in normal lung tissue (roughly 430 vs 170, P = 0.0075, Mann-Whitney U test). Because peripheral blood was not sequenced, the blood TCRbeta repertoires of the lung cancer patients in the study went unexamined. TCR diversity was significantly higher in younger patients, and higher tumor TCR diversity was associated with shorter overall and disease-free survival. Only roughly 16 patients were in the cohort, and the authors stated that larger samples and more detailed clinical data are needed. In normal lung, the top 100 clones accounted for a significantly larger cumulative share of the repertoire than in tumor tissue.

Taken from cysteine to phenylalanine, the CDR3 has 13 residues. Of the read, only the CDR3 DNA is kept; its 39 bases are in frame from base 1. RNA was isolated from bulk, unsorted tissue, and RNA quality was assessed with a NanoDrop ND-1000 and an Agilent 2100. Donors were newly diagnosed lung cancer patients admitted for thoracic surgery in China between August and November 2014, without prior chemotherapy. Patients who had received previous radiotherapy or chemotherapy, or who had another concurrent cancer, were excluded from the study. Surgical tissue pieces of roughly 1-2 cm3 were preserved in RNAlater solution and stored at -80 °C until use.

The clonotype was recovered from a young man with non-small cell lung cancer. The sequencing input was lung tumor tissue. The receptor chain draws on TRBV12-3 or TRBV12-4 and TRBJ2-1; the D segment could be TRBD2, given 5 matching bases. The CDR3 here reads CASCSPSYNEQFF. The bases read TGCGCTAGCTGTTCCCCCTCCTACAATGAGCAGTTCTTC.